This TCR beta chain is drawn from a study of blood T cell repertoires in COVID-19. Overall study: Whether acute or convalescent, the COVID-19 samples came from the United States, Italy and Spain. Sources were T cells, B-cell-depleted T cells, or PBMCs; the material itself was cDNA or gDNA.

As originally analysed: Researchers report that nucleated cell counts were estimated from reference gene primer amplification. Some clones are missing from TCRdb's copy, which holds only in-frame ones; the method was immunoSEQ multiplex PCR. D and trimming come from the DNA, and the V and J calls and clone size come from that table. The sample carries roughly 48,000 clones, 83% recorded once. V gave up 5 bases and J gave up 10 bases, with 17 bases separating them. This CDR3 contains 13 residues. Germline V CDR1 and CDR2: SGHTA, FQGTGA. The sequence came from a human donor in a cohort sampled during active COVID-19. The V and J genes are TRBV7-3 and TRBJ1-1; possibly TRBD1 for D (6 bases). The sequencing input was peripheral blood. The CDR3 DNA sequence: TGTGCCAGCAGCCAACAGGGAAGTGATCGAGCTTTCTTT. It is translated as CASSQQGSDRAFF. Full variable domain (rest looked up from reference TRBV7-3 and TRBJ1-1): GAGVSQTPSNKVTEKGKYVELRCDPISGHTALYWYRQSLGQGPEFLIYFQGTGAADDSGLPNDRFFAVRPEGSVSTLKIQRTERGDSAVYLCASSQQGSDRAFFGQGTRLTVV.